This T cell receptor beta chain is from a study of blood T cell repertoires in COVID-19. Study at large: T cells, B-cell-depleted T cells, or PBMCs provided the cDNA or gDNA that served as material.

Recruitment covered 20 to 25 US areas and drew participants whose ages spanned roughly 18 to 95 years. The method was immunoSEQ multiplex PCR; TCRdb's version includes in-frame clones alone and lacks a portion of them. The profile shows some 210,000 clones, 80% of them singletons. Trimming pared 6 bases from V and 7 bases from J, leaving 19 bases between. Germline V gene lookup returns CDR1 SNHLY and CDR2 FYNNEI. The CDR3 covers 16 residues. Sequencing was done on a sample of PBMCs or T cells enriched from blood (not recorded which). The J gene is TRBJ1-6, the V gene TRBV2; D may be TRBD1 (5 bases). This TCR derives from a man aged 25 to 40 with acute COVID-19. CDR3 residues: CASSGGLGARNSPLHF. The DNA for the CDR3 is TGTGCCAGCAGCGGCGGCCTTGGGGCTCGGAATTCACCCCTCCACTTT.